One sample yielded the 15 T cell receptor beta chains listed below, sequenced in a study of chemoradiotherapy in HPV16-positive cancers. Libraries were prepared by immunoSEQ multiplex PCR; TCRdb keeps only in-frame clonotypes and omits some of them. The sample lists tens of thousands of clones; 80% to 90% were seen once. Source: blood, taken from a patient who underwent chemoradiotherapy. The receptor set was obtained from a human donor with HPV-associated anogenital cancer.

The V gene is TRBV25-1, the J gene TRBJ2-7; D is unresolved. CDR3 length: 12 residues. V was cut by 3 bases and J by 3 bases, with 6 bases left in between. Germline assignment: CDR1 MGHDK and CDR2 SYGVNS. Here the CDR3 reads CASSDEDYEQYF. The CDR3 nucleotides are TGTGCCAGCAGTGACGAGGACTACGAGCAGTACTTC.

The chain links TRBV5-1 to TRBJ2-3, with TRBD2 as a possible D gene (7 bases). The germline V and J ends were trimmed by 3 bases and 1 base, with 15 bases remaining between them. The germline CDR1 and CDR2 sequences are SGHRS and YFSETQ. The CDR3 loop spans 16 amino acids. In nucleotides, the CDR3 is TGCGCCAGCAGCTCCGGGGGGCCGGGCTGCACAGATACGCAGTATTTT. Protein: CASSSGGPGCTDTQYF.

CDR3 sequence: CASSLGTVFQGYTF. CDR3 nucleotide sequence: TGCGCCAGCAGCTTAGGGACAGTCTTTCAGGGCTACACCTTC. The genes are TRBV5-1 and TRBJ1-2, with TRBD1 matching over 7 bases. This CDR3 is built from 14 residues. The germline V gene has CDR1 SGHRS and CDR2 YFSETQ. Trimming cost V 2 bases and J 8 bases; bases outside gene matches: 9.

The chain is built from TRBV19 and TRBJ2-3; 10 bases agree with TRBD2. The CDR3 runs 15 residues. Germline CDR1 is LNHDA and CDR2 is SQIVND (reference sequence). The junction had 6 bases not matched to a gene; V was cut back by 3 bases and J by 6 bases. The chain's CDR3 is CASSIGLAGADTQYF. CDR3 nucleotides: TGTGCCAGTAGTATCGGCCTAGCGGGAGCGGATACGCAGTATTTT.

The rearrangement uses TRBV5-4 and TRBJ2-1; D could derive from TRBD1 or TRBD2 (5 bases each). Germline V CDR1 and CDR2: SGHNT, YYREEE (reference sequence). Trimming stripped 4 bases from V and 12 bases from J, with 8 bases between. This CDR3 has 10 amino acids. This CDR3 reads CASSRDPQFF. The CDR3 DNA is TGTGCCAGCAGCCGGGACCCGCAGTTCTTC. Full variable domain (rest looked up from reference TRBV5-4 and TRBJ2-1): ETGVTQSPTHLIKTRGQQVTLRCSSQSGHNTVSWYQQALGQGPQFIFQYYREEENGRGNFPPRFSGLQFPNYSSELNVNALELDDSALYLCASSRDPQFFGPGTRLTVL.

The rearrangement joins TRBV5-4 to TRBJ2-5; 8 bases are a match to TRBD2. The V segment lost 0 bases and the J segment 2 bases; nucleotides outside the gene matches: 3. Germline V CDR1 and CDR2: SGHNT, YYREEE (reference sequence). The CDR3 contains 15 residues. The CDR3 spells CASSLAASGQETQYF. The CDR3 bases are TGTGCCAGCAGCTTGGCGGCTAGCGGGCAAGAGACCCAGTACTTC.

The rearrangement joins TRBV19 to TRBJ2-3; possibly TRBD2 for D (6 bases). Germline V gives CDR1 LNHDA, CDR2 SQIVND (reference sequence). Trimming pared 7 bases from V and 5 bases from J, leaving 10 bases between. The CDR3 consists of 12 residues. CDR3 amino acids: CASKDYLDTQYF. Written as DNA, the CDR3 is TGTGCCAGTAAGGACTACCTAGATACGCAGTATTTT.

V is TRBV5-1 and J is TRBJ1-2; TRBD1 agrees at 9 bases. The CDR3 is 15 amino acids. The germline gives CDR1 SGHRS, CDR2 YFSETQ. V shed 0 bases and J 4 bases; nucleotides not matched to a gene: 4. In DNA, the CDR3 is TGCGCCAGCAGCTTGGAACCGACAGGGGGCTATGGCTACACCTTC. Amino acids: CASSLEPTGGYGYTF.

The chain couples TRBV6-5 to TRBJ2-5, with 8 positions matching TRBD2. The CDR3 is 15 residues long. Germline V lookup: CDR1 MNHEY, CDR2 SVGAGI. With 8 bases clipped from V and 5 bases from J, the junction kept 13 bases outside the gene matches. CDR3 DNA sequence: TGTGCCAGCGCGAATATAGCGGGATTTTCGGAGACCCAGTACTTC. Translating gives CASANIAGFSETQYF.

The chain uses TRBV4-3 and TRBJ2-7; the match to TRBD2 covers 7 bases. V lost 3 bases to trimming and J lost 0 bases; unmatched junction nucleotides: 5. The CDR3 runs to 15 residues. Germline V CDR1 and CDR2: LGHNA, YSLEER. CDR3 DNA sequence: TGCGCCAGCAGCCAGGGCCGGGACTACTCCTACGAGCAGTACTTC. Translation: CASSQGRDYSYEQYF.

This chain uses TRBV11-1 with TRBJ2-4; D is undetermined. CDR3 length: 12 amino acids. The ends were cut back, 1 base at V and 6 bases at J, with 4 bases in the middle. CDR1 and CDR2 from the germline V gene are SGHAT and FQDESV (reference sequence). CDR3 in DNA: TGTGCCAGCAGCTTAGGATCAAACATTCAGTACTTC. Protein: CASSLGSNIQYF.

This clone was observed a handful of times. The CDR3 is CASMKGLSGENQPQHF. CDR3 DNA sequence: TGCGCCAGCATGAAGGGGCTGTCTGGAGAAAATCAGCCCCAGCATTTT. V is TRBV10-1 and J is TRBJ1-5, with D possibly matching TRBD1 (5 bases). Germline assignment: CDR1 WNHNN and CDR2 SYGVQD (reference sequence). V gave up 7 bases and J gave up 4 bases, with 20 bases separating them. The CDR3 is 16 residues long.

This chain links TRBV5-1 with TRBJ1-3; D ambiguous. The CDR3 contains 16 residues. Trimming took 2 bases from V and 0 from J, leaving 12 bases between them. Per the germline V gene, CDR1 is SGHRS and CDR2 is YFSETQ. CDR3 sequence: CASSFADISSGNTIYF. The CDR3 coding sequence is TGCGCCAGCAGCTTTGCTGACATCTCCTCTGGAAACACCATATATTTT.

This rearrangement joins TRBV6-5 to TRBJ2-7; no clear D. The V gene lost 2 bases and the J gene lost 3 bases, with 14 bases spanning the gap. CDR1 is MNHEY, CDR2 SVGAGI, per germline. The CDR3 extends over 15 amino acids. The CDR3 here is CASSYPRLNIYEQYF. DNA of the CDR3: TGTGCCAGCAGTTACCCCCGACTTAATATCTACGAGCAGTACTTC.

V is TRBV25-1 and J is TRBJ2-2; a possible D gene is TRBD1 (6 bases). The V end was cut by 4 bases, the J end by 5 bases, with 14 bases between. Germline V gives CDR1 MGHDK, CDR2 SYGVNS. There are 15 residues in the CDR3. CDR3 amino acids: CASSGEDRKTGELFF. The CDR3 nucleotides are TGTGCCAGCAGTGGTGAAGACAGGAAGACCGGGGAGCTGTTTTTT.